These 21 T cell receptor beta chains originate from one sample sequenced in a study of monozygotic twins with inflammatory bowel disease. For each CDR3 protein, TCRdb gives one entry from its re-call of the 5' RACE reads, without DNA. The sample table includes nearly 450,000 distinct CDR3 sequences. The sample comprised blood. The receptors were gathered from a human donor with ulcerative colitis or Crohn's disease, or a healthy co-twin of an affected twin (not recorded which).

The chain carries TRBV19 and TRBJ1-2. This CDR3 region has 11 residues. Germline values: CDR1 LNHDA, CDR2 SQIVND (reference sequence). The CDR3 spells CASRVQEEYTF.

The CDR3 protein is CASIQGTSGSTDTQYF. V and J are TRBV7-2 and TRBJ2-3; TCRdb calls TRBD2, which cannot be checked without DNA. Looked up from germline, CDR1 is SGHTA and CDR2 is FQGNSA. The CDR3 sequence is 16 residues long.

This sequence joins TRBV12-3 or TRBV12-4 and TRBJ1-2; TCRdb selects TRBD1, and the lack of DNA leaves this call unchecked. The CDR3 consists of 17 residues. CDR3 amino acids: CASSPGQGRVWNYGYTF.

The rearrangement links TRBV20-1 to TRBJ2-7. The CDR3 loop spans 11 amino acids. CDR1 and CDR2 (germline): DFQATT, SNEGSKA (reference sequence). CDR3 protein: CSATSSYEQYF.

The chain employs TRBV28 and TRBJ2-3; the TRBD2 assignment by TCRdb is unverifiable without DNA. Germline assignment: CDR1 MDHEN and CDR2 SYDVKM. The CDR3 length is 17 residues. The CDR3 sequence is CASSSLAGSVEGDTQYF.

The chain recombines TRBV11-2 with TRBJ2-5; TCRdb selects TRBD1, and the lack of DNA leaves this call unchecked. The germline gives CDR1 SGHAT, CDR2 FQNNGV. The CDR3 has 15 residues. The CDR3 sequence is CASSLEQTPAGTQYF.

The chain couples TRBV9 to TRBJ2-1; the D call of TRBD2 rests on TCRdb alone, since no DNA is present to check it. The CDR3 is 15 residues long. The germline CDR1 and CDR2 sequences are SGDLS and YYNGEE. The CDR3 spells CASSSLGTIPNEQFF. Looking up the rest from reference TRBV9 and TRBJ2-1 gives the full variable domain: DSGVTQTPKHLITATGQRVTLRCSPRSGDLSVYWYQQSLDQGLQFLIQYYNGEERAKGNILERFSAQQFPDLHSELNLSSLELGDSALYFCASSSLGTIPNEQFFGPGTRLTVL.

This chain uses TRBV10-3 with TRBJ1-4. The CDR3 is 15 residues long. Germline assignment: CDR1 ENHRY and CDR2 SYGVKD. The CDR3 sequence: CAISEGPVGNEKLFF.

The rearrangement joins TRBV4-2 to TRBJ2-7. CDR3 length: 13 amino acids. Germline V gene sequence: CDR1 LGHNA, CDR2 YNFKEQ. CDR3 protein: CASSYYLTYEQYF.

This rearrangement joins TRBV18 to TRBJ2-7; TCRdb selects TRBD1, and the lack of DNA leaves this call unchecked. The CDR3 sequence is 13 residues long. Germline V gene data show CDR1 as KGHSH and CDR2 as LQKENI. Here the CDR3 reads CASSPRDHYEQYF.

The rearrangement joins TRBV10-1 to TRBJ2-1; TCRdb's D call of TRBD1 is untestable without DNA. CDR1 WNHNN and CDR2 SYGVQD come from the germline V gene (reference sequence). The CDR3 is made up of 15 amino acids. The CDR3: CASSGGGGPPDEQFF.

The genes are TRBV7-2 and TRBJ2-1; TCRdb calls TRBD1, which cannot be checked without DNA. The CDR3 spans 15 residues. The germline V gene encodes CDR1 SGHTA and CDR2 FQGNSA. CDR3 amino acids: CASSLGDRAHNEQFF. Full variable domain (missing parts from reference TRBV7-2 and TRBJ2-1): GAGVSQSPSNKVTEKGKDVELRCDPISGHTALYWYRQSLGQGLEFLIYFQGNSAPDKSGLPSDRFSAERTGGSVSTLTIQRTQQEDSAVYLCASSLGDRAHNEQFFGPGTRLTVL.

This sequence joins TRBV5-1 and TRBJ2-2. The germline CDR1 and CDR2 sequences are SGHRS and YFSETQ. The CDR3 spans 16 residues. This chain's CDR3 is CASSLGFSGNTGELFF.

The chain carries TRBV5-1 and TRBJ2-1; TCRdb designates TRBD1, a call that cannot be tested without DNA. Germline V CDR1 and CDR2: SGHRS, YFSETQ. This CDR3 has 15 amino acids. The CDR3: CASSLPAGRGNEQFF. Full variable domain (remainder filled in from reference TRBV5-1 and TRBJ2-1): KAGVTQTPRYLIKTRGQQVTLSCSPISGHRSVSWYQQTPGQGLQFLFEYFSETQRNKGNFPGRFSGRQFSNSRSEMNVSTLELGDSALYLCASSLPAGRGNEQFFGPGTRLTVL.

The chain couples TRBV14 to TRBJ1-2. In germline, CDR1 is SGHDN, CDR2 FVKESK. This CDR3 spans 13 amino acids. Here the CDR3 reads CASRSWDQDGYTF.

The V and J genes are TRBV7-9 and TRBJ1-2; absent DNA, TCRdb's TRBD1 call cannot be checked. There are 16 residues in the CDR3. CDR1 and CDR2 from the germline V gene are SEHNR and FQNEAQ (reference sequence). The CDR3 spells CASSLVGGGPFYGYTF.

The chain couples TRBV7-2 to TRBJ2-1; TCRdb outputs TRBD1, but without DNA this stays unchecked. The CDR3 runs to 15 residues. Germline V gene data show CDR1 as SGHTA and CDR2 as FQGNSA. CDR3 region: CASSIPGGNRNEQFF. Filled out from reference TRBV7-2 and TRBJ2-1, the complete variable domain reads GAGVSQSPSNKVTEKGKDVELRCDPISGHTALYWYRQSLGQGLEFLIYFQGNSAPDKSGLPSDRFSAERTGGSVSTLTIQRTQQEDSAVYLCASSIPGGNRNEQFFGPGTRLTVL.

The V gene is TRBV5-1, the J gene TRBJ2-6. The CDR3 contains 16 residues. CDR1 and CDR2 from the germline V gene are SGHRS and YFSETQ. The chain's CDR3 is CASTFDGNSGANVLTF.

The chain couples TRBV20-1 to TRBJ2-7; the D call from TCRdb, TRBD2, cannot be confirmed without DNA. Germline assignment: CDR1 DFQATT and CDR2 SNEGSKA (reference sequence). The CDR3 covers 14 residues. This CDR3 reads CSASSGRAQYEQYF.

V gene TRBV6-5 combines with J gene TRBJ1-3; the TRBD1 assignment by TCRdb is unverifiable without DNA. Germline CDR1 reads MNHEY; CDR2 reads SVGAGI. The CDR3 covers 17 residues. The CDR3 spells CASSYFVRSLSGNTIYF.

This sequence joins TRBV24-1 and TRBJ2-3; TCRdb gives TRBD1 as the D gene, but with no DNA this cannot be confirmed. The CDR3 covers 16 residues. CDR1 KGHDR and CDR2 SFDVKD come from the germline V gene. CDR3 residues: CATSDPGTGSSDTQYF.